These 20 T cell receptor beta chains came from one sample sequenced in a study of neurological immune-mediated disorders. Time point given: longitudinal time-point 2. In TCRdb, the 5' RACE reads were re-called with MiXCR into one record per CDR3 protein. In the table there are some 87,000 distinct CDR3 sequences, about 5.6% of which are singletons. The source material was PBMCs. The receptors were sampled from a woman aged 55-70 years with multiple sclerosis.

There are many counts of this clonotype. This rearrangement joins TRBV10-3 to TRBJ1-1, with a weak D call TRBD1 (5 bases). The CDR3 length is 14 residues. V lost 3 bases to trimming and J lost 4 bases, with 12 bases between them. The germline V gene encodes CDR1 ENHRY and CDR2 SYGVKD. CDR3 sequence: CAISDMLGPTEAFF. The CDR3 DNA follows: TGTGCCATCAGTGATATGTTGGGGCCCACTGAAGCTTTCTTT.

This clonotype was seen repeatedly, ten times or more. This rearrangement joins TRBV9 to TRBJ2-3, with D maybe TRBD2 (7 bases). V dropped 4 bases and J dropped 4 bases, with 16 bases sitting between them. In germline, CDR1 is SGDLS, CDR2 YYNGEE. CDR3 length equals 15 residues. The CDR3 reads CASSRDGGAADTQYF. The CDR3 DNA follows: TGTGCCAGCAGCAGAGATGGGGGGGCAGCAGATACGCAGTATTTT.

This clonotype appeared many times. The chain links TRBV5-1 to TRBJ2-1; D perhaps matches TRBD2 (6 bases). The CDR3 consists of 14 residues. The germline V gene has CDR1 SGHRS and CDR2 YFSETQ. Trimming pared 6 bases from V and 5 bases from J, leaving 15 bases between. Here the CDR3 reads CASNRLGENNEQFF. The CDR3 nucleotides read TGCGCCAGCAACCGACTAGGGGAAAACAATGAGCAGTTCTTC.

This clonotype showed up many times. This rearrangement joins TRBV7-2 to TRBJ1-3, with 11 bases matching TRBD1. Germline V gene data show CDR1 as SGHTA and CDR2 as FQGNSA. V was pared by 5 bases and J by 4 bases, with 4 bases of the junction left unmatched. The CDR3 is 15 amino acids. The CDR3 here is CASSGRTGGGNTIYF. CDR3 coding DNA: TGTGCCAGCAGCGGAAGGACAGGGGGCGGAAACACCATATATTTT.

This clonotype was counted at least ten times. V usage is TRBV5-1 and J usage is TRBJ1-6; TRBD1 matches 8 bases. From germline, CDR1 is SGHRS and CDR2 YFSETQ. The CDR3 covers 18 residues. V gave up 2 bases and J gave up 0 bases; unmatched junction bases: 7. The CDR3 bases are TGCGCCAGCAGCTTCTCGGACAGGGTGAGCTCCTATAATTCACCCCTCCACTTT. Amino acids: CASSFSDRVSSYNSPLHF.

This clonotype occurred many times. The rearrangement joins TRBV20-1 to TRBJ2-1, with 9 bases aligning to TRBD2. Germline assignment: CDR1 DFQATT and CDR2 SNEGSKA (reference sequence). This CDR3 comprises 17 residues. The V gene end was trimmed by 3 bases and the J gene end by 0 bases; junction bases not matched to a gene: 9. CDR3 in amino acids: CSARTSGQLSSYNEQFF. CDR3 nucleotide sequence: TGCAGTGCTAGGACTAGCGGACAACTCAGCTCCTACAATGAGCAGTTCTTC.

This clonotype was counted many times. The chain combines TRBV6-6 with TRBJ1-4; weak D call: TRBD1 (5 bases). Between the trimmed V and J ends, which lost 6 bases and 7 bases, there was a span of 12 bases. This CDR3 is 13 amino acids long. In germline, CDR1 is MNHNY, CDR2 SVGAGI (reference sequence). CDR3: CASRGTAVEKLFF. In nucleotides, the CDR3 is TGTGCCAGCAGAGGGACCGCGGTTGAAAAACTGTTTTTT.

This clonotype was detected ten times or more. The gene calls are TRBV7-2 and TRBJ2-3, with 8 bases identical to TRBD2. CDR3 length equals 15 residues. Unmatched junction bases numbered 8, after V lost 4 bases and J lost 5 bases. Germline assignment: CDR1 SGHTA and CDR2 FQGNSA. CDR3 nucleotide sequence: TGTGCCAGCAGCTCCGGAGGGCTAGCGGGAGATACGCAGTATTTT. Amino acid sequence: CASSSGGLAGDTQYF.

In this sample, this clonotype turned up many times. This rearrangement joins TRBV5-1 to TRBJ2-7; no reliable D call. Germline assignment: CDR1 SGHRS and CDR2 YFSETQ. The CDR3 is 12 amino acids. V dropped 0 bases and J dropped 4 bases, with 5 bases sitting between them. CDR3 loop: CASSLESYEQYF. The CDR3 DNA follows: TGCGCCAGCAGCTTGGAATCATACGAGCAGTACTTC.

This clonotype showed up many times. The chain uses TRBV20-1 and TRBJ1-6; TRBD1 agrees at 7 bases. After removal of 5 bases from V and 7 bases from J, the junction contained 8 bases not matched to a gene. Germline CDR1 is DFQATT and CDR2 is SNEGSKA (reference sequence). This CDR3 comprises 14 residues. The CDR3 DNA reads as TGCAGTGCTTACCAGGGGGGTCTCAATTCACCCCTCCACTTT. Protein product: CSAYQGGLNSPLHF.

A few counts support this clonotype. The chain combines TRBV5-1 with TRBJ2-3, with a weak D call TRBD1 (6 bases). CDR1 is SGHRS, CDR2 YFSETQ, per germline. This CDR3 contains 14 residues. The germline V and J ends were trimmed by 5 bases and 0 bases, with 10 bases remaining between them. DNA for the CDR3: TGCGCCAGCAGTCGACAGGAAAGCACAGATACGCAGTATTTT. It specifies CASSRQESTDTQYF.

This clonotype was detected ten times or more. The chain has TRBV5-1 and TRBJ2-1, with TRBD2 matching over 12 bases. The CDR3 has 17 residues. CDR1 SGHRS and CDR2 YFSETQ come from the germline V gene. With V trimmed by 3 bases and J by 2 bases, 6 bases remained unmatched. CDR3 loop: CASSSRLAGEPYNEQFF. For the CDR3, the DNA is TGCGCCAGCAGCTCCAGACTAGCGGGGGAACCCTACAATGAGCAGTTCTTC. Full variable domain (remainder filled in from reference TRBV5-1 and TRBJ2-1): KAGVTQTPRYLIKTRGQQVTLSCSPISGHRSVSWYQQTPGQGLQFLFEYFSETQRNKGNFPGRFSGRQFSNSRSEMNVSTLELGDSALYLCASSSRLAGEPYNEQFFGPGTRLTVL.

On this clonotype itself: Being one base from a much bigger clone, this may be a read error. V gene TRBV18 combines with J gene TRBJ1-6; no firm D call. This CDR3 comprises 16 residues. Germline loops: CDR1 KGHSH, CDR2 LQKENI. CDR3 in amino acids: CAISQSTSSYNSPLHF. The CDR3 region has the DNA TGTGCCATCTCACAATCGACCAGCTCCTATAATTCACCCCTCCACTTT.

At least ten counts were recorded for this clonotype. The chain couples TRBV5-1 to TRBJ1-1; D not certain. V was clipped by 6 bases and J by 4 bases, with 13 bases between them. The CDR3 is 13 amino acids. Germline V lookup: CDR1 SGHRS, CDR2 YFSETQ. DNA of the CDR3: TGCGCCAGCAAGCCGGCCGTGAGCACTGAAGCTTTCTTT. Protein sequence: CASKPAVSTEAFF.

In this sample, this clonotype turned up a few times. The chain uses TRBV5-1 and TRBJ2-1; D uncertain. The germline gives CDR1 SGHRS, CDR2 YFSETQ. CDR3 length: 15 residues. The V end was cut by 1 base, the J end by 8 bases, with 16 bases between. The CDR3 bases are TGCGCCAGCAGCTTGAATATATTAGGGAAGGATGAGCAGTTCTTC. It specifies CASSLNILGKDEQFF.

V is TRBV6-6 and J is TRBJ1-1; TRBD1 aligns across 8 bases. With V trimmed by 5 bases and J by 7 bases, 9 bases remained unmatched. This CDR3 region has 14 residues. Germline values: CDR1 MNHNY, CDR2 SVGAGI (reference sequence). The CDR3 bases are TGTGCCAGCAGTATTATGACAGGGGTGGGTGAAGCTTTCTTT. It encodes CASSIMTGVGEAFF.

There are many counts of this clonotype. V usage is TRBV24-1 and J usage is TRBJ2-5; 9 bases align to TRBD1. This CDR3 is built from 16 residues. Germline loops: CDR1 KGHDR, CDR2 SFDVKD. V shed 6 bases, J shed 4 bases, and the junction held 11 bases outside the gene matches. CDR3 residues: CATSLPRTGAGETQYF. As DNA, the CDR3 is TGTGCCACCAGTCTCCCTCGGACAGGGGCAGGAGAGACCCAGTACTTC.

This clonotype has at least ten counts. V is TRBV20-1 and J is TRBJ2-7; 11 positions agree with TRBD1. The germline CDR1 and CDR2 sequences are DFQATT and SNEGSKA (reference sequence). The CDR3 is made up of 17 amino acids. Trimming took 5 bases from V and 4 from J; bases not matched to a gene: 16. CDR3 coding DNA: TGCAGTGCTTTCGGGACAGGGGGTAGGAAGGAGGCGTACGAGCAGTACTTC. Residues: CSAFGTGGRKEAYEQYF.

This clonotype has a count of ten or more. V and J are TRBV12-3 or TRBV12-4 and TRBJ2-7, with a weak D call TRBD1 (5 bases). The CDR3 is 14 amino acids. Trimming cost V 6 bases and J 0 bases, with 12 bases left between them. This chain's CDR3 is CASSRLGRSYEQYF. DNA of the CDR3: TGTGCCAGCAGCAGGTTGGGGCGCTCCTACGAGCAGTACTTC.

By sample share, this clonotype is medium-sized. The chain couples TRBV3-1 to TRBJ1-4, with 7 bases aligning to TRBD1. Germline CDR1 LGHDT, CDR2 YNNKEL (reference sequence). V shed 6 bases, J shed 0 bases, and the junction held 16 bases outside the gene matches. The CDR3 is 19 amino acids. In nucleotides, the CDR3 is TGTGCCAGCAGGCCAGCACTGGGACAGAACCCGACAACTAATGAAAAACTGTTTTTT. Protein: CASRPALGQNPTTNEKLFF.